This passage covers 9 T cell receptor beta chains from one sample sequenced in a study of T cell repertoires in cytomegalovirus infection. Using its own MiXCR run on the reads, TCRdb lists one record per CDR3 protein. This sample has about 830,000 distinct CDR3 sequences, with around a third found just once. No cognate antigen is known for these TCRs. The source material was cultured CD8+ T cells from PBMCs, sampled from culture after CMV antigen stimulation. These receptors all come from a human donor in good health (CMV status not recorded). Some clones in this sample may be carry-over from other donors' samples.

This clonotype has only a few counts. J is TRBJ2-3 and V is TRBV2; perhaps D is TRBD1 or TRBD2 (6 bases each). The CDR3 is 16 residues long. The germline V gene has CDR1 SNHLY and CDR2 FYNNEI. V lost 8 bases, J lost 3 bases, and 21 bases lay in between. In DNA, the CDR3 is TGTGCCAGCTCGACAGTGGAGGGGGGAATAACAGATACGCAGTATTTT. Amino acids: CASSTVEGGITDTQYF.

The rearrangement links TRBV3-1 to TRBJ1-5, with D perhaps TRBD1 (5 bases). V lost 4 bases and J lost 2, with 9 bases in between. There are 14 residues in the CDR3. CDR1 and CDR2 (germline): LGHDT, YNNKEL (reference sequence). CDR3 region: CASSRRGGNQPQHF. The DNA of the CDR3 is TGTGCCAGCAGCCGTCGGGGGGGCAATCAGCCCCAGCATTTT. The full variable domain, completed using reference TRBV3-1 and TRBJ1-5, is DTAVSQTPKYLVTQMGNDKSIKCEQNLGHDTMYWYKQDSKKFLKIMFSYNNKELIINETVPNRFSPKSPDKAHLNLHINSLELGDSAVYFCASSRRGGNQPQHFGDGTRLSIL.

The chain recombines TRBV6-5 with TRBJ2-1, with 9 bases lining up with TRBD1. The V gene's germline CDR1 is MNHEY and CDR2 SVGAGI. The ends lost 3 bases at V and 7 bases at J; junction bases unmatched: 7. The CDR3 loop spans 15 amino acids. CDR3 sequence (DNA): TGTGCCAGCAGTTATAGGGGACAGGGACTTAATGAGCAGTTCTTC. Protein product: CASSYRGQGLNEQFF.

This rearrangement joins TRBV6-1 to TRBJ2-3; D unclear. The germline V and J ends were trimmed by 7 bases and 7 bases, with 6 bases remaining between them. Germline V gene lookup returns CDR1 MNHNS and CDR2 SASEGT. The CDR3 totals 10 residues. CDR3 sequence reads: CASTAYTQYF. The CDR3 DNA reads TGTGCCAGCACAGCTTATACGCAGTATTTT.

This clonotype appeared a few times. A junction end diverges from the germline sequence, so it may reflect a read error. V gene TRBV7-7 combines with J gene TRBJ1-3; no reliable D call. From germline, CDR1 is SSHAT and CDR2 FNYEAQ (reference sequence). The length of the CDR3 is 13 residues. As DNA, the CDR3 is TGTGCTAGCAGCTTAGGTCGTATGGGCACCATATATTTT. Its protein is CASSLGRMGTIYF.

The chain combines TRBV7-4 with TRBJ2-5; no definite D call. CDR1 and CDR2 from the germline V gene are SGHVT and SQSDAQ. The CDR3 totals 15 residues. V was trimmed by 3 bases and J by 4 bases, leaving 15 bases between them. CDR3 protein: CASSFRPFDRETQYF. The DNA of the CDR3 is TGTGCCAGCAGCTTTAGACCCTTTGACCGAGAGACCCAGTACTTC. The full variable domain, its missing parts supplied by reference TRBV7-4 and TRBJ2-5, is GAGVSQSPRYKVAKRGRDVALRCDSISGHVTLYWYRQTLGQGSEVLTYSQSDAQRDKSGRPSGRFSAERPERSVSTLKIQRTEQGDSAVYLCASSFRPFDRETQYFGPGTRLLVL.

In this sample, this clonotype turned up a few times. The genes are TRBV7-7 and TRBJ2-2; 10 bases fit TRBD2. Germline values: CDR1 SSHAT, CDR2 FNYEAQ (reference sequence). This CDR3 has 15 residues. The CDR3 bases are TGTGCTAGCTCCGAAAGAGCGGGGGGGCCCGGGGAGCTGTTTTTT. This sequence encodes CASSERAGGPGELFF.

With respect to this clonotype: A much larger clone is a single base away; this may be a read error. The CDR3 sequence: CASSLKGSLKEQFF. Here the CDR3 DNA reads TGTGCCAGCAGCTTAAAGGGATCCCTTAAAGAGCAGTTCTTC. This chain connects TRBV7-6 to TRBJ2-1; no definite D call. This CDR3 is built from 14 residues. Deletions cut 2 bases from V and 10 bases from J, with 15 bases between. Germline-derived CDR1 and CDR2 are SGHVS and FNYEAQ.

Ten or more counts support this clonotype. V usage is TRBV7-6 and J usage is TRBJ2-2; TRBD1 or TRBD2 may be the D gene (5 bases each). Trimming cost V 5 bases and J 3 bases, with 16 bases left between them. Germline V gene lookup returns CDR1 SGHVS and CDR2 FNYEAQ. This CDR3 contains 16 residues. In DNA, the CDR3 is TGTGCCAGCAGCGCAGACGTGGGGGTCTACACCGGGGAGCTGTTTTTT. Its translation: CASSADVGVYTGELFF.